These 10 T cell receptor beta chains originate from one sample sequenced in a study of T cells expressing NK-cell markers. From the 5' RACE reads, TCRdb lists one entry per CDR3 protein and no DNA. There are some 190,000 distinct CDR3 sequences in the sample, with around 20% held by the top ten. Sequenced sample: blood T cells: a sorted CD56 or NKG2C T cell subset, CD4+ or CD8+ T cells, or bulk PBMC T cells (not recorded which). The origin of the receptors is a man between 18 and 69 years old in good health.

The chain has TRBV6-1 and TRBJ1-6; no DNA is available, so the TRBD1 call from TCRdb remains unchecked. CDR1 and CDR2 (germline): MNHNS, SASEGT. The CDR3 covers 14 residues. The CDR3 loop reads CASTPGGFNSPLHF.

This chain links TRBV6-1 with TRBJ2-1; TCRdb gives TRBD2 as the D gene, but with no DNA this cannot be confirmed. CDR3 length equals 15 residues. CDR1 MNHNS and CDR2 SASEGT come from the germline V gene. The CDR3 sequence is CASSDSGGIYNEQFF.

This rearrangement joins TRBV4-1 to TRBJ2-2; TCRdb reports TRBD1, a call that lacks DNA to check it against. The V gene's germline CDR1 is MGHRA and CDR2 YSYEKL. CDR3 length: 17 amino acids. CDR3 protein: CASSQAGTGWNTGELFF.

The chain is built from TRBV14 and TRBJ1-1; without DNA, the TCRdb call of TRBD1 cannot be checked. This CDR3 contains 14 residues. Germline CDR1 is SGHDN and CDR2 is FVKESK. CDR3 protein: CASSQQGLSTEAFF.

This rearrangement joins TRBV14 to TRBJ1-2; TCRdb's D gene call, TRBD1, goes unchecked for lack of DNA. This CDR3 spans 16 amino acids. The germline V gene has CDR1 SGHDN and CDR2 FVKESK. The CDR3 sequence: CASSQEGDRGNYGYTF.

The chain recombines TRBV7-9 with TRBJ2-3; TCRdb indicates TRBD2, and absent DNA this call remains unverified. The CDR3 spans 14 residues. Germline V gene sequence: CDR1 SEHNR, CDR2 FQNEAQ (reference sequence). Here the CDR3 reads CASSSDGLQDTQYF.

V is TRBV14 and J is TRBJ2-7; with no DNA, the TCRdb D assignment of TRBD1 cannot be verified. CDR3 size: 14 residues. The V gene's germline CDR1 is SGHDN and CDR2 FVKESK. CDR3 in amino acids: CASSQDGAYYEQYF.

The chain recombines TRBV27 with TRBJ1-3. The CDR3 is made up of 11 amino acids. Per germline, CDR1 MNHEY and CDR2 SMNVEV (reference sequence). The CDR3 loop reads CASRSGNTIYF.

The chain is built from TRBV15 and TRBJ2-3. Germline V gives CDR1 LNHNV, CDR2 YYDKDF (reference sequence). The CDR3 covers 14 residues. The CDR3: CATSNGLATDTQYF.

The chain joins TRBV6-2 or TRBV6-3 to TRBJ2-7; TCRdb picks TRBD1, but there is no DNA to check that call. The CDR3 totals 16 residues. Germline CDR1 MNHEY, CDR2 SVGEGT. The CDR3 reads CASSYSVGQGSYEQYF.